This T cell receptor (beta chain) was obtained from a study of blood T cells in healthy people across ages. The CDR3 runs 15 residues. The V and J ends lost 3 bases and 3 bases respectively, with 17 bases between them. Germline values: CDR1 DFQATT, CDR2 SNEGSKA (reference sequence). Alongside a J-beta primer mix, a sample-barcoded 5' primer served in a second PCR lasting roughly 6 to 11 cycles. TCRdb reprocessed the 5' RACE reads via MiXCR and lists one record per CDR3 protein. The sample consists of about 580,000 distinct CDR3 sequences, about 45% of them appearing once. J is TRBJ2-5 and V is TRBV20-1, with D possibly being TRBD1 (6 bases). The sample consisted of blood. The receptor's source is a man older than 75 in good health. The CDR3 sequence is CSASVFGRTEETQYF. The CDR3 DNA is TGCAGTGCTAGCGTATTTGGGCGGACAGAAGAGACCCAGTACTTC.